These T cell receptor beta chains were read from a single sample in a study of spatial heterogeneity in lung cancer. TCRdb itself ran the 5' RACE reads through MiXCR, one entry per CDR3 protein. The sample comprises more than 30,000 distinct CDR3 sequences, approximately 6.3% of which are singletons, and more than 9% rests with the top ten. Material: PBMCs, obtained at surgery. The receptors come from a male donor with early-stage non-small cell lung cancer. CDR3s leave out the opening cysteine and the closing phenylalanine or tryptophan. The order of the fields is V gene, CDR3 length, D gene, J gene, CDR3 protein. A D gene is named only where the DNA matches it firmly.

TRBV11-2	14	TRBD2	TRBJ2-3	ASSLELAGITDTQY
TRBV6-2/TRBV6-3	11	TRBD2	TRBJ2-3	AIRTSGVDTQY
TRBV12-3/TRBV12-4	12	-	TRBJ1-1	ASSLGRMNTEAF
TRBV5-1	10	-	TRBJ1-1	ASRNEGTEAF
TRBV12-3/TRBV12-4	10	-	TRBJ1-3	ASSLEGNTIY
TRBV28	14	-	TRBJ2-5	ASSLLFTPGEETQY
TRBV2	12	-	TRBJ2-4	ASSDRVLGSIQY
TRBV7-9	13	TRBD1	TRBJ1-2	ASSLGGQGAAGYT
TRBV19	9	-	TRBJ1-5	ASSIGGPQH
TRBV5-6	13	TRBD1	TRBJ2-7	ASSLRSTGRIQQY
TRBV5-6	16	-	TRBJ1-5	ASSLGQEPYRTLQPQH
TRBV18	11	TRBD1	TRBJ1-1	ASSGTGYAEAF
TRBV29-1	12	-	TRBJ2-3	SVEKGERTDTQY
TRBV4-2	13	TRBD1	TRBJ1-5	ASSQDGQGSQPQH
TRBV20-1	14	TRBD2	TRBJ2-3	SAQGASGGLEDTQY
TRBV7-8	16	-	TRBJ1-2	ASSPSRWAAQANYGYT
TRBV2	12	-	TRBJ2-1	ASSENSPWGEQF
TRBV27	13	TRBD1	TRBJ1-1	ASSTKGGGMTEAF
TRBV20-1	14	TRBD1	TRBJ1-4	SAPGGQGLINEKLF
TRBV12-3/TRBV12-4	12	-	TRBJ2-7	ASSLGQPSYEQY
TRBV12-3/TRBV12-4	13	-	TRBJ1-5	ASSSGPGGNQPQH
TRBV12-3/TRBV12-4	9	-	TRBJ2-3	ASTGTDTQY
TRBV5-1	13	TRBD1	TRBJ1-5	ASSLSGGGNQPQH
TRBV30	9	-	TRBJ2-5	AWAPQETQY
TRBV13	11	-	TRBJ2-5	ASSLVHKETQY
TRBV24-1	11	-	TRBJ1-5	ATSEEGGQPQH
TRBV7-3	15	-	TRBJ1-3	ASSLGTPGGSGNTIY
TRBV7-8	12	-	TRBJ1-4	ASSRVRAGEKLF
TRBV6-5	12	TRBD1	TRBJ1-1	ASSHRTGATEAF